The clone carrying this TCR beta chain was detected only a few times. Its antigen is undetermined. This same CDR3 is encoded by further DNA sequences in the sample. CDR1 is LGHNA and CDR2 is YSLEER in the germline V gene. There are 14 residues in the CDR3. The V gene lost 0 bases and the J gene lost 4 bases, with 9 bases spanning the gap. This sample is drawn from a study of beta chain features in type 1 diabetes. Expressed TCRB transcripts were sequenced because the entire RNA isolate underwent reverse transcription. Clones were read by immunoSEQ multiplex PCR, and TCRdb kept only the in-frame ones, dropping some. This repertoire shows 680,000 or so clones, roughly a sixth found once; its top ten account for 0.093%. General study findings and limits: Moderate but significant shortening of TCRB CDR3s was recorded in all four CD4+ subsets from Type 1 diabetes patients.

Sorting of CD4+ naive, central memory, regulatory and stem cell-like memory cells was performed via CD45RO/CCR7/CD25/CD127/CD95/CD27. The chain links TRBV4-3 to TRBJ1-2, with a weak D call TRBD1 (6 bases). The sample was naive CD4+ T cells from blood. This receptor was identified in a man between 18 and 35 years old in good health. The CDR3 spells CASSQERGAYGYTF. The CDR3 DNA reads TGCGCCAGCAGCCAAGAACGGGGGGCCTATGGCTACACCTTC.